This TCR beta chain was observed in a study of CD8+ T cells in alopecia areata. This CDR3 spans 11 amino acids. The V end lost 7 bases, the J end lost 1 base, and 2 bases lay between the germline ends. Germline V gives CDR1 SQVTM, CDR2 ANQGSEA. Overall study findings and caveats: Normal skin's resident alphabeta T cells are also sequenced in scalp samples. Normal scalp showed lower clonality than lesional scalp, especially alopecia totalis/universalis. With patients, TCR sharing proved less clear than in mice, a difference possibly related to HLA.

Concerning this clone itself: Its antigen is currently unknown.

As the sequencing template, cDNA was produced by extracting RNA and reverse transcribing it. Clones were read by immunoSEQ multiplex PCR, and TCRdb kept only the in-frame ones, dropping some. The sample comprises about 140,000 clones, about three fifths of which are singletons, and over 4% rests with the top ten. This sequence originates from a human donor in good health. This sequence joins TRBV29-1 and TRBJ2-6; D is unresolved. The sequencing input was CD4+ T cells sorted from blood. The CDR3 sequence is CSGSGANVLTF. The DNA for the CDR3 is TGCAGCGGTTCTGGGGCCAACGTCCTGACTTTC.